The present T cell receptor beta chain was sequenced within a study of blood T cell repertoires in COVID-19. At the level of the study: The study drew acute and convalescent COVID-19 samples from the United States, Italy and Spain. PBMCs, B-cell-depleted T cells, or T cells provided the cDNA or gDNA that made up the material.

Germline trimming cut 0 bases from V and 5 bases from J; bases unmatched to any gene: 7. This CDR3 is 16 amino acids long. Germline V gene lookup returns CDR1 SGHDT and CDR2 YYEEEE. Authors' data handling: Amplifying reference gene primers gave estimates of nucleated cell counts. Produced via immunoSEQ multiplex PCR; TCRdb's table is partial and in-frame only. That table gives V, J and clone size, and the DNA gave D and trimming. The profile shows under 150,000 clones, roughly 86% of them singletons. Sequenced sample: peripheral blood. This sequence joins TRBV5-6 and TRBJ2-5; 10 nucleotides agree with TRBD2. The receptor was derived from a human donor in a cohort sampled during active COVID-19. As DNA, the CDR3 is TGTGCCAGCAGCTTGGCGGGTAGCGGGGGGAGTGAGACCCAGTACTTC. It encodes CASSLAGSGGSETQYF.